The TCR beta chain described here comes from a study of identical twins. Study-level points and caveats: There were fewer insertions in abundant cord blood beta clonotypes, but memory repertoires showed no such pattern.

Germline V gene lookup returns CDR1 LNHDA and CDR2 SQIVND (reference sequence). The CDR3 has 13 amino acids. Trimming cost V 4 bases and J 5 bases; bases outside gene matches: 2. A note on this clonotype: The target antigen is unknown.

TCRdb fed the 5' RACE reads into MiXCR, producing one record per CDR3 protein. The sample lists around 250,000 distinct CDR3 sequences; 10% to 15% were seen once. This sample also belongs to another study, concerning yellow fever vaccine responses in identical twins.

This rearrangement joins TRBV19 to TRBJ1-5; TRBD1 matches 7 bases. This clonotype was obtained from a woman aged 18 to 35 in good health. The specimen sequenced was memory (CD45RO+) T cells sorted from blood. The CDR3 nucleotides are TGTGCCAGTAGTACTGGGACAGATCAGCCCCAGCATTTT. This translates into CASSTGTDQPQHF.